The 9 T cell receptor beta chains given below trace back to one sample, sequenced in a study of blood T cell repertoires in COVID-19. Repertoires were generated with immunoSEQ multiplex PCR, while TCRdb's copy carries only in-frame clones and drops some. The sample yields about 83,000 clones, 75% to 90% seen once. The sequenced sample consisted of peripheral blood. The receptors here all came from a woman in her forties or fifties with active or convalescent COVID-19.

The chain uses TRBV27 and TRBJ1-1; 7 bases fit TRBD1. Unmatched junction bases numbered 7, after V lost 6 bases and J lost 0 bases. Germline lookup yields CDR1 MNHEY and CDR2 SMNVEV (reference sequence). The CDR3 runs 15 residues. The CDR3 nucleotides are TGTGCCAGCAGCCCCAGGACAGGTATGAACACTGAAGCTTTCTTT. Residues: CASSPRTGMNTEAFF.

A single count supports this clone. This chain uses TRBV19 with TRBJ1-4; D unclear. The V end lost 10 bases, the J end lost 3 bases, and 12 bases lay between the germline ends. Germline loops: CDR1 LNHDA, CDR2 SQIVND (reference sequence). The CDR3 runs to 13 residues. The CDR3 is CATRSLSNEKLFF. The CDR3 coding sequence is TGTGCCACCAGATCCCTTTCTAATGAAAAACTGTTTTTT.

This clone was observed a few times. The V call is TRBV25-1, the J call TRBJ2-1, with a possible D match to TRBD2 (5 bases). Germline CDR1 is MGHDK and CDR2 is SYGVNS. This CDR3 is built from 17 residues. Deletions cut 4 bases from V and 2 bases from J, with 18 bases between. CDR3 coding DNA: TGTGCCAGCAGTGCCCGATTAAAAACGGGAACCTACAATGAGCAGTTCTTC. Residues: CASSARLKTGTYNEQFF. Looking up the rest from reference TRBV25-1 and TRBJ2-1 gives the full variable domain: EADIYQTPRYLVIGTGKKITLECSQTMGHDKMYWYQQDPGMELHLIHYSYGVNSTEKGDLSSESTVSRIRTEHFPLTLESARPSHTSQYLCASSARLKTGTYNEQFFGPGTRLTVL.

The chain uses TRBV3-1 (or the pseudogene TRBV3-2) and TRBJ1-6, with 10 bases aligning to TRBD1. The CDR3 has 13 residues. The germline V gene encodes CDR1 LGHDT and CDR2 YNNKEL (reference sequence). The J segment lost 7 bases and the V segment lost 8 bases, leaving 2 bases of the junction unmatched. CDR3 in amino acids: CASGDRGNSPLHF. The CDR3 nucleotides read TGTGCCAGCGGGGACAGGGGAAATTCACCCCTCCACTTT.

The chain has TRBV7-3 and TRBJ2-1; a weak D match, TRBD2 (6 bases). The germline V gene encodes CDR1 SGHTA and CDR2 FQGTGA. This CDR3 contains 14 residues. V gave up 5 bases and J gave up 6 bases, with 14 bases separating them. CDR3 DNA: TGTGCCAGCAGCCGACTAGGGGCCCTCAATGAGCAGTTCTTC. This encodes CASSRLGALNEQFF.

This clone was observed once. V and J are TRBV30 and TRBJ1-1; D is unresolved. The CDR3 has 14 amino acids. The V gene's germline CDR1 is GTSNPN and CDR2 SVGIG (reference sequence). V was trimmed by 4 bases and J by 7 bases, leaving 19 bases between them. CDR3 sequence: CAWKVPSRSDEAFF. CDR3 nucleotide sequence: TGTGCCTGGAAAGTACCCTCACGAAGCGATGAAGCTTTCTTT.

This clone was found once. The chain employs TRBV15 and TRBJ1-2; D is uncertain. Germline V gene data show CDR1 as LNHNV and CDR2 as YYDKDF (reference sequence). The CDR3 has 15 amino acids. V lost 0 bases and J 8 bases, leaving 16 bases between the germline ends. The CDR3 bases are TGTGCCACCAGCAGAGATACAAACAGTCCCGGCGGCTACACCTTC. Protein sequence: CATSRDTNSPGGYTF.

The chain joins TRBV10-3 to TRBJ2-7; D possibly corresponds to TRBD1 (6 bases). V dropped 2 bases and J dropped 7 bases, with 9 bases sitting between them. Germline-derived CDR1 and CDR2 are ENHRY and SYGVKD. CDR3 length: 12 residues. CDR3 region: CAISEDRIEQYF. As DNA, the CDR3 is TGTGCCATCAGTGAGGACAGGATAGAGCAGTACTTC.

The chain carries TRBV19 and TRBJ2-2, with D perhaps matching TRBD1 (6 bases). The CDR3 is 16 residues long. The germline V gene encodes CDR1 LNHDA and CDR2 SQIVND (reference sequence). V was shortened by 5 bases and J by 1 base, with 14 bases between the two germline ends. The CDR3 reads CASSPTKTGNTGELFF. The CDR3, as DNA: TGTGCCAGTAGTCCGACGAAGACAGGGAACACCGGGGAGCTGTTTTTT.